This T cell receptor (beta chain) is from a study of T-cell memory formation after mild COVID-19. Study outcomes and limitations: Cross-reactive memory appears to have joined, as suggested by some responding clones showing up in pre-infection memory. Contracting clones, day 15 to 85, had balanced CD4/CD8, and later expanders favored CD4+.

For this clonotype: What it binds is not known.

TCRdb re-derived calls from the 5' RACE reads in MiXCR, one entry per CDR3 protein. Among about 170,000 distinct CDR3 sequences, under 15% were seen once, and the ten largest hold 2.5% to 3.5%. The V and J ends lost 4 bases and 10 bases respectively, with 13 bases between them. Germline CDR1 reads SNHLY; CDR2 reads FYNNEI. The CDR3 has 12 amino acids. The clonotype was recovered from a man younger than 30 who had mild COVID-19 (a few samples of this study predate the infection). Cell type and time point are not known. Sequencing was done on a sample of PBMCs or a T cell subset sorted from them (not recorded which). J is TRBJ1-1 and V is TRBV2, with a possible D match to TRBD1 (6 bases). The chain's CDR3 is CASSAQGEGAFF. The CDR3 coding sequence is TGTGCCAGCAGTGCACAGGGTGAGGGAGCTTTCTTT. Filled out from reference TRBV2 and TRBJ1-1, the complete variable domain reads EPEVTQTPSHQVTQMGQEVILRCVPISNHLYFYWYRQILGQKVEFLVSFYNNEISEKSEIFDDQFSVERPDGSNFTLKIRSTKLEDSAMYFCASSAQGEGAFFGQGTRLTVV.